Listed here is a single TCR beta chain. V lost 6 bases to trimming and J lost 8 bases; unmatched junction nucleotides: 7. The germline CDR1 and CDR2 sequences are LNHDA and SQIVND (reference sequence). The CDR3 contains 14 residues. In the source study's methods: It was from reference gene primer amplification that nucleated cell counts were estimated. TCRdb's table, derived via immunoSEQ multiplex PCR, lists solely in-frame clones and lacks some. V, J and clone size are taken as reported in that table, and D and trimming were inferred from the DNA itself. The sample includes approximately 290,000 clones, about 91% of them seen just once. The source of the sample is a study of blood T cell repertoires in COVID-19. The wider study: Sites in the United States, Italy and Spain provided acute and convalescent COVID-19 samples. T cells, B-cell-depleted T cells, or PBMCs provided the cDNA or gDNA that served as material.

The TCR comes from a woman aged 55-75 years with acute or convalescent COVID-19. The sample was peripheral blood. The chain links TRBV19 to TRBJ1-6; 7 bases match TRBD1. CDR3 sequence: CASRSTGPDSPLHF. CDR3 sequence (DNA): TGTGCCAGTAGATCGACAGGGCCCGATTCACCCCTCCACTTT.